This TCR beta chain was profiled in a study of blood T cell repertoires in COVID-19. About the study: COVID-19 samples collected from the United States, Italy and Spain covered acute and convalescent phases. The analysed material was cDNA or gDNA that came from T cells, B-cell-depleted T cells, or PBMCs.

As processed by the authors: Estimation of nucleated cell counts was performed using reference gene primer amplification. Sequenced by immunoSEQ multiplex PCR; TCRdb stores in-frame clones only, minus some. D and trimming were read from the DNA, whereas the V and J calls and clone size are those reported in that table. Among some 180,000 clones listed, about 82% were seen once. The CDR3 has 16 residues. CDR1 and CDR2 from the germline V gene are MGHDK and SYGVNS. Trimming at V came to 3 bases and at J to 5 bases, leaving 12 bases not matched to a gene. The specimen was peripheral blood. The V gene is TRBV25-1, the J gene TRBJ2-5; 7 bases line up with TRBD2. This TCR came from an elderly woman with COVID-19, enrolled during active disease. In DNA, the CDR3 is TGTGCCAGCAGTGAGAGAAGGACTAGTCTGTTGGAGACCCAGTACTTC. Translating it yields CASSERRTSLLETQYF.